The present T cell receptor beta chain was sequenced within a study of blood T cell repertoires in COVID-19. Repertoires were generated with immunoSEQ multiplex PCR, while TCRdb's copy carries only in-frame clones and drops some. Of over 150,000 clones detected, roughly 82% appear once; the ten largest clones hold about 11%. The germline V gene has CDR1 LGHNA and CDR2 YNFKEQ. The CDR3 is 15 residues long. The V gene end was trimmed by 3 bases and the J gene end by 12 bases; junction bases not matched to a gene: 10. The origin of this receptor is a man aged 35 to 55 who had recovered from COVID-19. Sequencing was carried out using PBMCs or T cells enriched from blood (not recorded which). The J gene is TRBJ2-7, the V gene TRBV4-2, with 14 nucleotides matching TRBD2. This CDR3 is CASSQGTSGGNIRYF. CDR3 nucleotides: TGTGCCAGCAGCCAGGGGACTAGCGGGGGCAATATACGGTACTTC.